A single sample gave rise to the 23 T cell receptor beta chains below, sequenced in a study of blood T cell repertoires in COVID-19. Sequenced by immunoSEQ multiplex PCR; TCRdb stores in-frame clones only, minus some. This sample has approximately 28,000 clones; 93% occur once, and the top ten carry roughly 0.8%. The sample comprised peripheral blood. These receptors all come from a woman in her 70s with COVID-19, enrolled during active disease.

This chain connects TRBV2 to TRBJ1-5; no clear D gene. With 1 base removed from V and 1 base from J, the gap between germline ends came to 11 bases. CDR3 size: 16 residues. The germline CDR1 and CDR2 sequences are SNHLY and FYNNEI. CDR3 loop: CASSEGGLKSNQPQHF. The CDR3 DNA follows: TGTGCCAGCAGTGAAGGAGGCTTAAAAAGCAATCAGCCCCAGCATTTT.

The chain joins TRBV5-1 to TRBJ2-7; D perhaps matches TRBD1 (5 bases). Trimming took off 1 base at V and 3 bases at J, with 14 bases between the two ends. In germline, CDR1 is SGHRS, CDR2 YFSETQ. The CDR3 length is 15 residues. The CDR3 loop reads CASSLRGQGGYEQYF. CDR3 nucleotide sequence: TGCGCCAGCAGCTTGAGGGGCCAGGGTGGCTACGAGCAGTACTTC.

The V call is TRBV3-1 (or the pseudogene TRBV3-2), the J call TRBJ1-2, with D possibly TRBD1 on 5 matching bases. CDR3 length equals 15 residues. Germline V lookup: CDR1 LGHDT, CDR2 YNNKEL (reference sequence). The V end was cut by 3 bases, the J end by 8 bases, with 19 bases between. The CDR3 DNA reads TGTGCCAGCAGCCAGCGGGGCGAACGTTTAATAGGCTACACCTTC. This gives the protein CASSQRGERLIGYTF.

The V call is TRBV3-1 (or the pseudogene TRBV3-2), the J call TRBJ2-5; TRBD2 matches 9 bases. Germline CDR1 LGHDT, CDR2 YNNKEL (reference sequence). CDR3 length: 15 amino acids. With V trimmed by 10 bases and J by 1 base, 10 bases remained unmatched. CDR3 in amino acids: CAIAIAGVGQETQYF. As DNA, the CDR3 is TGTGCCATCGCGATAGCGGGAGTAGGCCAAGAGACCCAGTACTTC.

This clone was counted once. The chain is built from TRBV18 and TRBJ2-1; D gene ambiguous. V was pared by 3 bases and J by 2 bases, with 11 bases between. CDR1 is KGHSH, CDR2 LQKENI, per germline. The CDR3 contains 15 residues. The CDR3 DNA sequence: TGTGCCAGCTCACCTCCGCGACTCACCTACAATGAGCAGTTCTTC. Its translation is CASSPPRLTYNEQFF.

This clone appeared a few times. The chain couples TRBV7-3 to TRBJ2-3; D may be TRBD2 (6 bases). The CDR3 runs 15 residues. Trimming left V 0 bases short and J 0 bases short, with 7 bases between. Germline V CDR1 and CDR2: SGHTA, FQGTGA. The CDR3 reads CASSLTGGSTDTQYF. CDR3 nucleotides: TGTGCCAGCAGCTTAACCGGGGGTAGCACAGATACGCAGTATTTT.

The chain is built from TRBV28 and TRBJ1-1; D gene ambiguous. With 8 bases removed from V and 0 bases from J, the gap between germline ends came to 10 bases. Germline CDR1 is MDHEN and CDR2 is SYDVKM. CDR3 length equals 13 residues. In DNA form, the CDR3 reads TGTGCCAGCCGGTCCGGTATGAACACTGAAGCTTTCTTT. It encodes CASRSGMNTEAFF.

The V and J genes are TRBV6-5 and TRBJ2-3; no firm D call. The CDR3 consists of 12 residues. From germline, CDR1 is MNHEY and CDR2 SVGAGI. V was cut by 6 bases and J by 2 bases, with 6 bases left in between. Written as DNA, the CDR3 is TGTGCCAGCAGCGTACACACAGATACGCAGTATTTT. It is translated as CASSVHTDTQYF.

This clone was seen more than once but under ten times. The rearrangement joins TRBV15 to TRBJ1-1; 7 bases line up with TRBD1. Germline CDR1 and CDR2: LNHNV and YYDKDF (reference sequence). Germline trimming cut 0 bases from V and 11 bases from J; bases unmatched to any gene: 6. This CDR3 is 13 amino acids long. The CDR3 nucleotides are TGTGCCACCAGCAGAGATAACAGGGGTTCGGCTTTCTTT. Its protein is CATSRDNRGSAFF.

For this clone: A read error may produce the germline difference seen at one junction end. The V call is TRBV7-7, the J call TRBJ2-2; 13 positions agree with TRBD2. Germline CDR1 and CDR2: SSHAT and FNYEAQ (reference sequence). The CDR3 has 17 residues. The CDR3 spells CASSLVPGTSGIGELFF. In nucleotides, the CDR3 is TGTGCTAGCAGCTTAGTCCCTGGGACTAGCGGGATCGGGGAGCTGTTTTTT.

The rearrangement links TRBV6-5 to TRBJ1-1, with D maybe TRBD1 (6 bases). Germline CDR1 MNHEY, CDR2 SVGAGI. CDR3 size: 15 residues. Trimming removed 3 bases from V and 4 bases from J, with 15 bases in between. The DNA of the CDR3 is TGTGCCAGCAGTTATCGACCCTCGACAGGCACTGAAGCTTTCTTT. As protein: CASSYRPSTGTEAFF.

Here the CDR3 DNA reads TGTGCCTGGATTCGGAACACTGAAGCTTTCTTT. Translating it yields CAWIRNTEAFF. The chain carries TRBV30 and TRBJ1-1, with D uncertain. Trimming pared 4 bases from V and 1 base from J, leaving 4 bases between. Germline V lookup: CDR1 GTSNPN, CDR2 SVGIG (reference sequence). The CDR3 is made up of 11 amino acids.

The genes are TRBV18 and TRBJ2-7, with D possibly TRBD2 on 7 matching bases. Per the germline V gene, CDR1 is KGHSH and CDR2 is LQKENI. CDR3 length equals 14 residues. The germline V and J ends were trimmed by 5 bases and 7 bases, with 18 bases remaining between them. The CDR3 DNA sequence: TGTGCCAGCTCAACGACAGGACTAGATGGGGAGCAGTACTTC. Encoded protein: CASSTTGLDGEQYF.

This clone was seen a single time. The rearrangement uses TRBV7-3 and TRBJ2-5; D might be TRBD2 (6 bases). Per germline, CDR1 SGHTA and CDR2 FQGTGA. V was pared by 0 bases and J by 5 bases, with 13 bases between. There are 15 residues in the CDR3. CDR3 bases: TGTGCCAGCAGCTTAACGTTAGCGGATGTGGAGACCCAGTACTTC. This encodes CASSLTLADVETQYF.

This clone has only a few counts. The rearrangement links TRBV4-2 to TRBJ2-1; possibly TRBD2 for D (6 bases). The CDR3 has 18 residues. From germline, CDR1 is LGHNA and CDR2 YNFKEQ. V was pared by 1 base and J by 10 bases, with 26 bases between. CDR3 sequence reads: CASSQAPGTRLVQGEQFF. DNA of the CDR3: TGTGCCAGCAGCCAAGCTCCCGGGACTCGCTTAGTCCAAGGAGAGCAGTTCTTC.

The J gene is TRBJ2-1, the V gene TRBV28; 12 bases agree with TRBD2. V was pared by 5 bases and J by 0 bases, with 14 bases of the junction left unmatched. Germline lookup yields CDR1 MDHEN and CDR2 SYDVKM. The CDR3 sequence is 20 residues long. The CDR3 nucleotides read TGTGCCAGCAGTCCGACCTTGACCCGACTAGCGGGAGACTCCTACAATGAGCAGTTCTTC. This codes for CASSPTLTRLAGDSYNEQFF.

The V and J genes are TRBV30 and TRBJ2-1; unclear D gene. Between the trimmed V and J ends, which lost 2 bases and 6 bases, there was a span of 5 bases. CDR1 is GTSNPN, CDR2 SVGIG, per germline (reference sequence). This CDR3 contains 11 residues. CDR3 sequence: CAWSRSNEQFF. The DNA for the CDR3 is TGTGCCTGGAGTCGCAGCAATGAGCAGTTCTTC.

The sample holds one count of this clone. The chain couples TRBV6-1 to TRBJ1-2; TRBD1 matches at 7 bases. This CDR3 is built from 13 residues. V shed 5 bases and J 2 bases; nucleotides not matched to a gene: 2. CDR1 is MNHNS and CDR2 is SASEGT in the germline V gene. The CDR3 here is CASSSQGNYGYTF. The CDR3, as DNA: TGTGCCAGCAGTTCACAGGGGAACTATGGCTACACCTTC.

The chain recombines TRBV6-2 or TRBV6-3 with TRBJ2-2, with D unresolved. This CDR3 is 13 amino acids long. Germline CDR1 MNHEY, CDR2 SVGEGT. V was clipped by 6 bases and J by 1 base, with 6 bases between them. CDR3 nucleotide sequence: TGTGCCAGCAGCCGCAGGAACACCGGGGAGCTGTTTTTT. Translation: CASSRRNTGELFF.

V and J are TRBV29-1 and TRBJ2-6, with TRBD1 identical over 8 bases. This CDR3 region has 14 residues. Germline values: CDR1 SQVTM, CDR2 ANQGSEA. Trimming took 7 bases from V and 4 from J; bases not matched to a gene: 6. CDR3 protein: CSARTGTGANVLTF. The DNA of the CDR3 is TGCAGCGCCCGGACAGGGACCGGGGCCAACGTCCTGACTTTC.

V usage is TRBV7-6 and J usage is TRBJ2-5; a possible D gene is TRBD2 (5 bases). Germline loops: CDR1 SGHVS, CDR2 FNYEAQ. Trimming cost V 10 bases and J 6 bases, with 15 bases left between them. This CDR3 region has 12 residues. CDR3 DNA: TGTGCCACGAGGGATTTTCAAAAGACCCAGTACTTC. This translates into CATRDFQKTQYF.

This chain uses TRBV5-5 with TRBJ1-5, with D unresolved. CDR3 length: 16 residues. Trimming shortened V by 0 bases and J by 3 bases, and 13 bases separated the two germline ends. The germline CDR1 and CDR2 sequences are SGHKS and YYEKEE (reference sequence). CDR3 sequence (DNA): TGTGCCAGCAGCTTGGCATCCGGGTCTTTCAATCAGCCCCAGCATTTT. This codes for CASSLASGSFNQPQHF.

The chain has TRBV11-2 and TRBJ2-2; TRBD2 matches at 10 bases. There are 17 residues in the CDR3. CDR1 is SGHAT, CDR2 FQNNGV, per germline. The trim removed 2 bases at V and 6 bases at J, leaving 9 bases unmatched. CDR3 DNA sequence: TGTGCCAGCAGCTTAACAGGTAGCGGGAGGAGCCCCGGGGAGCTGTTTTTT. Translated: CASSLTGSGRSPGELFF.